This T cell receptor beta chain comes out of a study of control samples from healthy donors and cancer patients. Here immunoSEQ multiplex PCR was the method, and the copy in TCRdb shows in-frame clones only, minus some. The profile shows roughly 130,000 clones, over 75% of them singletons. Per germline, CDR1 SGHNT and CDR2 YYREEE (reference sequence). The CDR3 spans 16 residues. The ends were cut back, 0 bases at V and 0 bases at J, with 10 bases in the middle. The chain couples TRBV5-4 to TRBJ2-1; D possibly corresponds to TRBD1 (7 bases). The clonotype originates from a man aged 18-30 years in good health. The specimen sequenced was blood. DNA for the CDR3: TGTGCCAGCAGCTTGGCGCGGGACAGCTCCTACAATGAGCAGTTCTTC. This sequence encodes CASSLARDSSYNEQFF. Looking up the rest from reference TRBV5-4 and TRBJ2-1 gives the full variable domain: ETGVTQSPTHLIKTRGQQVTLRCSSQSGHNTVSWYQQALGQGPQFIFQYYREEENGRGNFPPRFSGLQFPNYSSELNVNALELDDSALYLCASSLARDSSYNEQFFGPGTRLTVL.